This T cell receptor beta chain stems from a study of CD8 T cells in ankylosing spondylitis. Study-wide results and caveats: The authors reported significant enrichment of disease-linked clones in matched ankylosing spondylitis synovial fluid. Some of these motif variants have turned up before, in reports on reactive arthritis synovial fluid and blood.

This clonotype has a count of ten or more. Its antigen remains unidentified. Quantitative 5'-RACE with molecular barcodes was used to make the TCR beta libraries. Each CDR3 protein gets one entry after TCRdb re-called the 5' RACE reads with MiXCR. The profile shows over 60,000 distinct CDR3 sequences, approximately 5.3% of them singletons. CDR1 is SGDLS and CDR2 is YYNGEE in the germline V gene. V dropped 3 bases and J dropped 3 bases, with 24 bases sitting between them. There are 18 residues in the CDR3. Source material: blood, either unsorted or a sorted T cell fraction (not recorded which). The rearrangement joins TRBV9 to TRBJ1-1; perhaps TRBD1 as D (5 bases). The receptor was isolated from a male donor with ankylosing spondylitis or in good health (not recorded which). The CDR3 nucleotides are TGTGCCAGCAGCGGGGGATTTTTTCAGGGTAAAGGAGACACTGAAGCTTTCTTT. Its protein product is CASSGGFFQGKGDTEAFF.